Below, one T cell receptor (beta chain) is given with its context. This clone was picked up a small number of times. The target of this receptor is not known. No clone much larger than this one lies a single base away; base qualities are absent. The cohort consisted of some 730 healthy bone marrow donors. All cohort members were sampled while nominally healthy, although unrecorded immune exposures were likely present. The donor tested CMV seropositive, placing the donor among the 290 or so seropositive members of the cohort. Each donor provided a peripheral blood sample, and peripheral blood mononuclear cells were used for TCR beta sequencing. Genomic DNA extraction from the blood cell samples was performed with the Qiagen DNeasy Blood Extraction Kit. CDR1 GTSNPN and CDR2 SVGIG are derived from the germline V gene (reference sequence). The CDR3 goes from the cysteine to the phenylalanine over 12 residues. Only the CDR3 DNA stays, 36 bases, in frame from base 1. A distance of 11 bases separates the germline ends of V and J, which lose 5 bases and 7 bases respectively.

This sample is drawn from a study of cytomegalovirus exposure and HLA in healthy donors (dated by TCRdb to 2017 to 2019). Notes on the research overall: In an earlier analysis of roughly 590 of the donors, 276 Gb of sequence data and approximately 120 million unique TCR beta sequences from some 170 million T cells were reported. Among the 398 genotyped donors, around 81% belonged to the genetic ancestry cluster associated with self-reported Caucasian donors. HLA typing included class I and class II loci at four-digit resolution. The aim of the study was to test whether cataloging public T cell receptors could identify signatures of past pathogen exposure. Alongside the repertoire data, information on donor age, sex, ethnicity and CMV serostatus was compiled. To study patterns of TCR occurrence, a later analysis re-analyzed previously published TCR beta repertoires from 550 to 800 donors and added high-resolution HLA genotyping. Approximately 310 gigabases of sequencing data and 80 million or so unique TCR sequences were included in an early release covering 550 to 650 HLA-typed donors. Using immunosequencing, the study profiled T cell repertoires from 550 to 750 subjects and related those repertoires to cytomegalovirus serostatus. All discovery cohort repertoires had been generated on a single sequencing platform. High-throughput TCR immunosequencing, statistical association of individual TCRs with disease status, and machine learning were combined to predict cytomegalovirus infection status. In an earlier analysis of around 540 of the donors, high-throughput TCR beta sequencing was used to judge whether each TCR beta V gene segment behaved as functional or pseudogenic. A few DR-DQ haplotypes were treated as single units for association and clustering because of strong linkage in the cohort. A later genetic analysis took genome-wide SNP genotypes for about 60% of the roughly 670 donors and used that subset as a discovery cohort. Among roughly 400 genotyped donors of the cohort, an average of around 220,000 unique TCR beta nucleotide sequences was sequenced per donor, of which about 18% were non-productive. Rather than drawing on any new phenotypic data, the later analysis identified candidate immune exposures from TCR beta sequences and the way those sequences occurred across donors. Along with the approximately 700-subject first cohort, a separate validation cohort of over a hundred different subjects was used. Typing coverage differed by locus: A, B, C, DRB1 and DQB1 were typed in roughly 620-630 donors, DQA1 in roughly 510, DPA1 in some 610, and DPB1 in around 440. Points the paper makes about the study in general: Linkage disequilibrium might explain the correlated functional status among segregating V segments, but an unknown experimental factor could not be excluded. A few of the identified cytomegalovirus-associated TCR beta chains were confirmed in vitro to be specific for cytomegalovirus antigens. A later analysis found that most CMV-associated TCR beta chains appeared HLA-restricted, with HLA associations seemingly driven largely by CMV exposure. Because some donors lacked HLA typing at each locus, the association tests relied only on the typed subset. In a later analysis, 16,951 TCR beta sequences were associated with specific HLA alleles at a false discovery rate of 0.05. The earlier analysis of approximately 590 of the donors excluded approximately 15 rarely observed V segments, including chromosome 9 orphons, because counts were too low. In this cohort, only TCR beta chains were sequenced, and detectable features were limited by the absence of alpha or paired-chain data. A later genetic analysis associated a missense DCLRE1C variant with V-gene and J-gene trimming of TCR beta chains, and an independent cohort replicated the association. A later genetic analysis reported fewer N-insertions in productive TCRs among donors in an Asian-associated ancestry cluster than the roughly 650-donor mean. Across donors, most TCR sequences were observed very rarely, whereas some public TCRs were present in many individuals. A cluster of highly shared sequence variants was judged likely to be a technical artifact of the sequencing pipeline. Compared with equally common non-associated chains, HLA-associated TCR beta chains in a later analysis were more clonally expanded and had lower generation probabilities. Roughly uniform sequencing depth across donors was assumed in presence/absence analyses, although this assumption may not hold. A later analysis reported that several top co-occurrence clusters appeared linked to parvovirus B19, influenza, CMV and Epstein-Barr virus. When HLA alleles, especially DR and DQ, strongly co-occurred, TCR associations were difficult to assign to individual alleles. A later analysis found that TCR association rates varied across HLA loci, with DRB1 alleles showing the most associated TCRs and HLA-C alleles the fewest. The classifier was reported to diagnose cytomegalovirus status with high specificity and sensitivity in both the original cohort and the validation cohort. A total of roughly 160 TCR beta chains were listed by the study as associated with cytomegalovirus. According to the authors, the approach could potentially be generalized to other disease states and immunological phenotypes. In an earlier analysis of around 600 of the donors, most TCR beta V segments appeared in productive rearrangements about 87% or about 30% of the time, broadly matching IMGT annotations. For the cohort, immune exposure information was limited to CMV serostatus. Because the 87-base-pair reads could not distinguish some IMGT-functional V segments, including TRBV6-2 and TRBV6-3, those segments were excluded. A further reported finding was that TCR beta sequences accurately predicted the HLA-A and HLA-B alleles for most subjects in the first cohort.

Libraries were made using the immunoSEQ multiplex PCR assay. The multiplex PCR relied on a mix of 60 forward primers for TCR Vbeta segments and 13 reverse primers for TCR Jbeta segments. Amplification of the CDR3 region of rearranged TCR beta genes was performed with a multiplex PCR assay on genomic DNA. The Illumina HiSeq System was used to sequence the amplified TCR beta libraries as 87-base-pair reads. The authors' pipeline ran thus. In a later analysis, tens of millions of unique TCR beta chains were counted across the roughly 610 repertoires, and roughly 9.9 million of these chains were shared by at least two donors. To remove PCR and sequencing errors, raw reads were error-corrected and collapsed into unique sequences using a nearest-neighbor algorithm that merged closely related sequences. V, D and J gene segments were assigned by aligning CDR3 sequences to IMGT reference sequences. For a sequence to be retained, a match of at least six nucleotides was required to both a V gene segment and a J gene segment. Rearrangements were classified as productive when the CDR3 lacked stop codons and remained in frame with V and J, and all other rearrangements were classified as non-productive. Following IMGT convention, CDR3 was defined as the stretch from the second conserved V-encoded cysteine to the conserved J-encoded phenylalanine. Sequences without an unambiguous match to a single V gene segment were excluded from the earlier analysis of about 640 of the donors. An earlier analysis of a few hundred of the donors called V segments functional above 56.7% productive rearrangements and segregating when the between-donor standard deviation exceeded 5%. To diagnose cytomegalovirus status from the catalog of TCR beta chain sequences, a statistical classification framework was built. In a later analysis, TCR nucleotide sequences were compared against IMGT/GENE-DB human TR gene sequences so that V and J genes could be assigned. The TCRdist pipeline was used in a later analysis to assign CDR3 sequences and most-parsimonious VDJ recombination scenarios. In a later analysis, every TCR beta chain was defined by the combination of its CDR3 amino acid sequence and its V-gene family, and reads without a unique V-gene family were dropped. In a later analysis, around 600 highly shared, low-generation-probability nucleotide sequences were removed to address suspected cross-contamination and a sequencing artifact. For each public chain, a later analysis derived a clonal expansion index from normalized ranks of inferred template counts within each repertoire. Generation probabilities in a later analysis came from a VDJ recombination model fitted to out-of-frame rearrangements, and those results were checked against IGoR. A later analysis scored TCR-TCR, TCR-HLA and TCR-CMV co-occurrence with hypergeometric tests, applying a repertoire-size bias correction to TCR pairs. To estimate false discovery rates, a later analysis permuted the HLA or CMV assignments 20 times. In a later analysis, co-occurring TCRs were grouped with DBSCAN, and TCRdist sequence similarity was added when clustering was performed within HLA-allele-positive subsets. Repertoires with fewer than 30,000 or more than 120,000 public chains, plus five repertoires with anomalous nucleotide sharing, were excluded from co-occurrence clustering. As stored in TCRdb, this immuneACCESS dataset retains in-frame rearrangements with V and J assigned. A fraction of the clones does not appear; measured against another copy, unresolved V genes explain less than half of the discrepancy, and the remainder lacks a known reason. Clonal size and the V and J genes are those of that table, whereas D and trimming came from the DNA. For this sample the table gives some 250,000 clones, of which around 80% were detected only once. 4.5% to 6% of the sample comes from the top ten.

The sequencing sample was made of PBMCs. This clonotype was obtained from a woman aged 40 to 50 in good health and CMV-seropositive. Rearrangement joined TRBV30 to TRBJ2-2; the D gene is unclear. Read as DNA, the sequence is TGTGCCTGGGATGTAGCTAGCGGGGAGCTGTTTTTT. This encodes CAWDVASGELFF.